The rows below give T cell receptor beta chains drawn from one sample of a study of siplizumab effects on memory and regulatory T cells. Sequencing used immunoSEQ multiplex PCR; TCRdb keeps in-frame clones, though not all of them. Among roughly 97,000 clones, roughly 93% were seen once, and the ten largest hold roughly 0.62%. Sequenced input: Tregs sorted from blood. The receptors originated from a human donor in good health. Both conserved end residues are part of each CDR3. D genes are given only for firm matches. Size values are once, few and many counts, or a class for expanded clones, and some rows have none.

NA	TRBV9	NA	TRBJ2-2	TGTGCCAGCACCCGCGGAGGGCAGGGTACGTCCGGGGAGCTGTTTTTT	CASTRGGQGTSGELFF
NA	TRBV5-4	NA	TRBJ2-3	TGTGCCAGCAGCTTGGCTGGGGCGGATACGCAGTATTTT	CASSLAGADTQYF
NA	TRBV4-1	NA	TRBJ2-1	TGCGCCAGCAGCCACGGACTATCCTGGGGGGAGCAGTTCTTC	CASSHGLSWGEQFF
NA	TRBV7-9	TRBD1	TRBJ2-3	TGTGCCAGCAGCTCGGGACAGCGCACAGATACGCAGTATTTT	CASSSGQRTDTQYF
NA	TRBV7-3	TRBD2	TRBJ2-7	TGTGCCAGCAGCCAGGGAGCGGGGGGCCCCTACGAGCAGTACTTC	CASSQGAGGPYEQYF
NA	TRBV6-6	NA	TRBJ1-5	TGTGCCAGCAGTTGGGGCGCGGGCGGGCTCAATCAGCCCCAGCATTTT	CASSWGAGGLNQPQHF
NA	TRBV5-1	NA	TRBJ2-5	TGCGCCAGCAGCTTGGTAGGACTCTCCCAAGAGACCCAGTACTTC	CASSLVGLSQETQYF
NA	TRBV7-9	TRBD1	TRBJ2-5	TGTGCCAGCAGCTTTATGGGACAGGGACGAGAGACCCAGTACTTC	CASSFMGQGRETQYF
NA	TRBV6-5	NA	TRBJ2-7	TGTGCCAGCAGTTCGAGTCAGAGTTATCCCTACGAGCAGTACTTC	CASSSSQSYPYEQYF
NA	TRBV5-1	NA	TRBJ2-5	TGCGCCAGCAAAAATTCAGGAATCCAAGAGACCCAGTACTTC	CASKNSGIQETQYF
once	TRBV6-5	TRBD1	TRBJ2-3	TGTGCCAGCAGTTCCCCAGGGGGCGCAGATACGCAGTATTTT	CASSSPGGADTQYF
NA	TRBV10-3	NA	TRBJ1-2	TGTGCCATCAGTGGTGGCAGTTTCTATGGCTACACCTTC	CAISGGSFYGYTF
NA	TRBV11-2	NA	TRBJ2-4	TGTGCCAGCAGCCGGAGACCCGTGACAGTTAGGTCAAACATTCAGTACTTC	CASSRRPVTVRSNIQYF
once	TRBV6-6	TRBD1	TRBJ1-5	TGTGCCAGCAAGGGGGCTGAACAGCCCCAGCATTTT	CASKGAEQPQHF
NA	TRBV30	TRBD1	TRBJ1-6	TGTGCCTGTGCCAACACAGGGGATAATTCACCCCTCCACTTT	CACANTGDNSPLHF
NA	TRBV7-2	NA	TRBJ2-2	TGTGCCAGCAGCTTAATGAGCGGGAACACCGGGGAGCTGTTTTTT	CASSLMSGNTGELFF
few	TRBV20-1	TRBD1	TRBJ1-1	TGCAGTGCTCAGGGGGGGCGTGGAGCTTTCTTT	CSAQGGRGAFF
NA	TRBV7-8	NA	TRBJ2-5	TGTGCCAGCAGCTTACAAGAGACCCAGTACTTC	CASSLQETQYF
once	TRBV7-3	TRBD2	TRBJ2-3	TGTGCCAGCAGCTTACAAGCGGGGGGGCCCCATACGCAGTATTTT	CASSLQAGGPHTQYF
NA	TRBV5-5	NA	TRBJ1-5	TGTGCCAGCAGCTCGACAGGATGGAATCAGCCCCAGCATTTT	CASSSTGWNQPQHF
NA	TRBV5-4	NA	TRBJ1-4	TGTGCCAGCAGCCAACACAGGATTAATGAAAAACTGTTTTTT	CASSQHRINEKLFF
NA	TRBV20-1	NA	TRBJ1-2	TGCAGTGCTAGAAAAACATATGGCTACACCTTC	CSARKTYGYTF
NA	TRBV7-2	TRBD2	TRBJ2-7	TGTGCCAGCAGCTGGGGAGGGACTTGGCAAGAGCAGTACTTC	CASSWGGTWQEQYF
NA	TRBV18	NA	TRBJ2-3	TGTGCCAGCTCACCCGGGCCATACACAGATACGCAGTATTTT	CASSPGPYTDTQYF
NA	TRBV10-3	TRBD2	TRBJ2-5	TGTGCCACCGGAATGGCGGGGGTGGAGACCCAGTACTTC	CATGMAGVETQYF
NA	TRBV6-6	NA	TRBJ1-2	TGTGCCAGCAGTTACGCCGTCCGAAACTATGGCTACACCTTC	CASSYAVRNYGYTF
NA	TRBV5-4	NA	TRBJ2-5	TGTGCCAGCAGCTCATCAGGAGAGACCCAGTACTTC	CASSSSGETQYF
NA	TRBV29-1	NA	TRBJ2-7	TGCAGCGTGCTAGGTTTTCGGGGCGAGCAGTACTTC	CSVLGFRGEQYF
few	TRBV6-6	TRBD1	TRBJ2-1	TGTGCCAGCAGTCCCTCGAGGGACAGAAACAATGAGCAGTTCTTC	CASSPSRDRNNEQFF
NA	TRBV19	TRBD2	TRBJ2-1	TGTGCCAGTAGTAGGACGAGCGGGAACCCCTACAATGAGCAGTTCTTC	CASSRTSGNPYNEQFF
NA	TRBV6-5	TRBD1	TRBJ1-4	TGTGCCAGCAGGACTCGGACAGGGGCAGTAAAACTGTTTTTT	CASRTRTGAVKLFF
NA	TRBV15	TRBD1	TRBJ1-2	TGTGCCACCAGCGCAGGGACAGGGACCTATGGCTACACCTTC	CATSAGTGTYGYTF
NA	TRBV19	NA	TRBJ1-2	TGTGCCAGTAAGATCGGGGACTATGGCTACACCTTC	CASKIGDYGYTF